This entry describes one TCR beta chain. What it binds is unknown. The sample comes from a study of T cell responses to AZD1222 COVID-19 vaccine. Looking at the study overall: Second-dose timings of about 4 or about 12 weeks were pooled.

There are 14 residues in the CDR3. V was clipped by 2 bases and J by 0 bases, with 11 bases between them. In germline, CDR1 is GTSNPN, CDR2 SVGIG (reference sequence). Here immunoSEQ multiplex PCR was the method, and the copy in TCRdb shows in-frame clones only, minus some. Among 150,000 to 200,000 clones listed, approximately 94% were seen once. General study findings and limits: Clonal diversity may have been underestimated, and the donors were mostly white British, with more females than males.

This receptor was identified in an adult in good health. The sample was peripheral blood, taken on day 0 of AZD1222 vaccination. The chain uses TRBV30 and TRBJ2-7, with D possibly matching TRBD1 (5 bases). The CDR3 spells CAWSKYRSSYEQYF. CDR3 bases: TGTGCCTGGAGTAAGTACAGGAGCTCCTACGAGCAGTACTTC.